This entry is about one T cell receptor beta chain. Antigen: not known. This specimen belongs to a study of post-analysis software for immune sequencing data. As for the study in general: Relapsing-remitting, secondary progressive and progressive-relapsing courses of multiple sclerosis were included.

Study-wide results and caveats: Significantly lower normalized Chao1 diversity was seen in multiple sclerosis patients than in controls. The five TRBV segments detected at higher frequency in patients than in controls included TRBV5-6, TRBV5-1 and TRBV20-1. Batch-matched samples strongly co-clustered by F measure.

Unique molecular identifiers had been added to the TCR beta cDNA libraries. The T cell input of roughly 0.9 to 11 million gave approximately 460,000 cDNA molecules. TCRdb re-called the PCR reads with MiXCR, one entry per CDR3 protein. The sample shows around 770,000 distinct CDR3 sequences, about 45% of them seen only once. The CDR3 runs 13 residues. The V gene lost 2 bases and the J gene lost 3 bases, with 7 bases spanning the gap. The sequence was collected from a girl aged 10 to 17 with multiple sclerosis. The rearrangement uses TRBV12-3 or TRBV12-4 and TRBJ1-1; the D is unclear. The sample consisted of blood. This CDR3 reads CASSLKADTEAFF. For the CDR3, the DNA is TGTGCCAGCAGTTTAAAGGCGGACACTGAAGCTTTCTTT.